This entry describes one TCR beta chain. What this receptor recognizes is not known. One base away there is no much larger clone; base qualities are not given. The CDR3 goes from the cysteine to the phenylalanine over 17 residues. The entry retains the CDR3 DNA only, 51 bases that are in frame from base 1. The germline V gene supplies CDR1 SGHVS and CDR2 FQNEAQ. V lost 4 bases and J lost 6 bases, and the count of bases not matched to a germline gene is 11. RNA was extracted using the RNeasy kit, and about 0.45 to 1 ug of the RNA was reverse transcribed with random hexamers. The immunoSEQ multiplex PCR assay, which covers 54 Vbeta and 13 Jbeta segments, was used to amplify TCR beta CDR3 regions. PCR amplification bias was corrected by using a synthetic template baseline for primer optimization and computational correction. Processing in the source paper ran as follows. Reads were annotated to V, D and J genes per IMGT and analyzed with immunoSEQ Analyzer, keeping only productive sequences. Clonality was computed as one minus Shannon entropy normalized by log2 of the number of productive unique sequences. For each patient and control, public and private clones were evaluated among the 100 most prevalent clones. Clones were defined as Susac-specific when absent from the healthy and MS cohorts, from over a thousand published viral clones and from other ImmuneACCESS disease sequences. The raw public reads went through TCRdb reprocessing: fastp at Q25, MiXCR clone calling, in-frame beta chains kept. Rows matching on CDR3 protein sequence are summarized as one entry with the most common DNA and genes. TCRdb's processing, not the study's, gives the V and J calls here. Recorded for this sample are some 260,000 distinct CDR3 sequences; 80% to 90% of them occurred a single time. The ten biggest clones cover 0.11% of the sample.

Peripheral blood CD8+ and CD4+ T cells from healthy donors, Susac syndrome patients and multiple sclerosis patients were profiled using high-throughput TCR beta sequencing. Multiple sclerosis controls were treatment-naive patients with stable or active relapsing-remitting disease fulfilling revised McDonald criteria. CD8+ TEMRA cells were enriched by FACS, while bulk CD8+ and CD4+ T cells were purified by magnetic negative isolation. Blood was drawn into EDTA tubes, processed within 24 hours, and PBMCs were isolated by density gradient centrifugation. PBMCs destined for TCR sequencing were cryopreserved in liquid nitrogen and later thawed in a 37 °C water bath. The sorted or isolated CD4+, CD8+ and CD8+ TEMRA cells reached a purity of at least 90%. The source of the sample is a study of CD8 T cells in Susac syndrome (dated by TCRdb to between 2018 and 2021). With respect to the entire study: Repertoire sequencing was used to test whether CD8+ T cell activation and differentiation in Susac syndrome was antigen driven. The study compared CD8+ T cell repertoire clonality among about a dozen healthy donors, about 14 Susac syndrome patients and about 16 multiple sclerosis patients.

Paper-wide results and their limitations: The study acknowledged that relatively few individuals were included in the TCR sequencing and HLA analysis.

Material: CD8+ T cells from PBMCs. The origin of this receptor is a human donor with multiple sclerosis. The chain uses TRBV7-8 and TRBJ2-1; TRBD2 matches 11 bases in the middle. The base sequence is TGTGCCAGCAGCTCGTCGCCGACTAGCGGGACAGGCAATGAGCAGTTCTTC. Its amino acids are CASSSSPTSGTGNEQFF.